This TCR beta chain was sequenced in a study of molecular identifiers for immune sequencing clone quantification. Looking at the study overall: Naive CD8 RNA (roughly 20,000 or 100,000 cells) was divided into five aliquots, with four sequenced. Regarding the study as a whole: Shared barcodes on identical TCR molecules could underestimate the sizes of highly expanded clones.

The authors built bulk TCR libraries by previously described methods with listed TCR primers. TCRdb analysed the PCR reads with MiXCR anew, one entry per CDR3 protein. This sample has over 550,000 distinct CDR3 sequences; about 25% occur once, and the top ten carry roughly 0.83%. This clonotype was observed a few times. Antigen specificity is unknown. The V segment lost 4 bases and the J segment 6 bases; nucleotides outside the gene matches: 6. CDR3 length equals 14 residues. The germline gives CDR1 SGDLS, CDR2 YYNGEE. The J gene is TRBJ2-5, the V gene TRBV9, with 10 bases aligning to TRBD1. This receptor was taken from a human donor in good health. Some libraries in this study had Jurkat cell RNA spiked in. Sequencing was done on a sample of naive CD8+ T cells from blood, with Jurkat cell RNA spiked in. Subset denoted: FACS-sorted CD8+CD4-CCR7+CD45RA+ naive T cells. CDR3 sequence reads: CASSPRTGGQTQYF. In DNA form, the CDR3 reads TGTGCCAGCAGCCCCAGGACAGGGGGGCAGACCCAGTACTTC.